This entry features one T cell receptor (beta chain) sequence. Its antigen is not known. The data derive from a study of cytomegalovirus exposure and HLA in healthy donors. The assay was immunoSEQ multiplex PCR, and TCRdb's table has in-frame clones only and misses some. Here the sample spans about 110,000 clones, roughly 84% being singletons. Study results and caveats: About 180 TCR beta chains were listed as cytomegalovirus-associated.

The TCR originated in a woman aged 18 to 35 in good health and CMV-seronegative. Sequences were obtained from PBMCs.

CDR3 nucleotides: TGTGCCAGCAGTTTATTGAGGGACACGTCCTACGAGCAGTACTTC. Protein sequence: CASSLLRDTSYEQYF. J is TRBJ2-7 and V is TRBV27; a weak D match, TRBD1 (6 bases). This CDR3 comprises 15 residues. V was pared by 1 base and J by 1 base, with 11 bases between. From germline, CDR1 is MNHEY and CDR2 SMNVEV (reference sequence).